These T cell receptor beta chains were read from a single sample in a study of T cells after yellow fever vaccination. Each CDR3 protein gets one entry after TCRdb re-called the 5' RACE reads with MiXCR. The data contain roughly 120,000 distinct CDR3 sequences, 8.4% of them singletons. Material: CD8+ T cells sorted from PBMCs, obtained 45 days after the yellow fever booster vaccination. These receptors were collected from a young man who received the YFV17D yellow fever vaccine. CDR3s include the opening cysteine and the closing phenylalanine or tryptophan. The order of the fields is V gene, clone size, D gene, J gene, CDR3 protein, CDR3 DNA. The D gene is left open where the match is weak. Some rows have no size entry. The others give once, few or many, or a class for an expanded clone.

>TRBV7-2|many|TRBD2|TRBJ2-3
CASNDFLAGRSDTQYF
TGTGCCAGCAACGATTTCCTAGCGGGAAGATCAGATACGCAGTATTTT
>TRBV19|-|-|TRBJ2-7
CASSMSGYEQYF
TGTGCCAGTAGTATGTCCGGCTACGAGCAGTACTTC
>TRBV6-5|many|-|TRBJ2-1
CASSYSRAVREQFF
TGTGCCAGCAGTTACTCGAGGGCAGTCAGGGAGCAGTTCTTC
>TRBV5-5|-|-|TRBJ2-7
CASSLEWGTYEQYF
TGTGCCAGCAGCTTGGAATGGGGGACGTACGAGCAGTACTTC
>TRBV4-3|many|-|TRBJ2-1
CASSLTVEPYNEQFF
TGCGCCAGCAGCCTCACGGTGGAACCCTACAATGAGCAGTTCTTC
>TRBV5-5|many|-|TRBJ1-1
CASLGLNTEAFF
TGTGCCAGCCTGGGGTTGAACACTGAAGCTTTCTTT
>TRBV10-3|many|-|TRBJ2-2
CAISEAANPRGELFF
TGTGCCATCAGTGAGGCCGCCAACCCCCGCGGGGAGCTGTTTTTT
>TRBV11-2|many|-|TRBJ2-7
CASSANSWEQYF
TGTGCCAGCAGCGCAAACTCGTGGGAGCAGTACTTC
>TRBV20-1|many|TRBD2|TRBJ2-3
CSASPSGGEVDTQYF
TGCAGTGCTTCCCCTAGCGGAGGGGAGGTAGATACGCAGTATTTT
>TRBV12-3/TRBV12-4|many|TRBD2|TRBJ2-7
CASSVAGLSYEQYF
TGTGCCAGCAGCGTAGCGGGCCTCTCCTACGAGCAGTACTTC
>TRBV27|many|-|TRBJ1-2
CASTSHQRGDLANYGYTF
TGTGCCAGCACCAGTCACCAAAGGGGGGACTTAGCTAACTATGGCTACACCTTC
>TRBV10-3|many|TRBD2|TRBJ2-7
CAISERTDGGEQYF
TGTGCCATCAGTGAGCGGACGGACGGGGGGGAGCAGTACTTC
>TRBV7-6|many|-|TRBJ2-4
CASRRAGAQTLAKNIQYF
TGTGCCAGCAGGCGCGCAGGGGCCCAGACCCTAGCCAAAAACATTCAGTACTTC
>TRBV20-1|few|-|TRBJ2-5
CSAPPSGPQETQYF
TGCAGTGCCCCCCCAAGCGGGCCCCAAGAGACCCAGTACTTC
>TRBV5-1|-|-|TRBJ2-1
CASSLDSEQFF
TGCGCCAGCAGCTTGGATAGTGAGCAGTTCTTC